This T cell receptor (beta chain) is from a study of cytomegalovirus exposure and HLA in healthy donors. Comments on this clone: A junction end diverges from the germline sequence, so it may reflect a read error.

The PCR was carried out with 60 Vbeta primers and 13 Jbeta primers. The protocol was immunoSEQ multiplex PCR, while the TCRdb copy is restricted to in-frame clones and leaves out a portion. The top ten hold 7.5% to 8% of the sample, which has about 71,000 clones, roughly 64% seen once. Germline values: CDR1 SGHNT, CDR2 YENEEA. The CDR3 covers 16 residues. The rearrangement uses TRBV11-3 and TRBJ2-3; 11 nucleotides align to TRBD2. Sequenced sample: PBMCs. The TCR sequence derives from a man aged 40-55 years in good health and CMV-seropositive. The CDR3 sequence is CASSLTSGGITDTQYF. The CDR3 DNA is TGTGCCAGCAGCTTAACTAGCGGGGGCATAACAGATACACAGTATTTT. Full variable domain (missing parts from reference TRBV11-3 and TRBJ2-3): EAGVVQSPRYKIIEKKQPVAFWCNPISGHNTLYWYLQNLGQGPELLIRYENEEAVDDSQLPKDRFSAERLKGVDSTLKIQPAELGDSAVYLCASSLTSGGITDTQYFGPGTRLTVL.